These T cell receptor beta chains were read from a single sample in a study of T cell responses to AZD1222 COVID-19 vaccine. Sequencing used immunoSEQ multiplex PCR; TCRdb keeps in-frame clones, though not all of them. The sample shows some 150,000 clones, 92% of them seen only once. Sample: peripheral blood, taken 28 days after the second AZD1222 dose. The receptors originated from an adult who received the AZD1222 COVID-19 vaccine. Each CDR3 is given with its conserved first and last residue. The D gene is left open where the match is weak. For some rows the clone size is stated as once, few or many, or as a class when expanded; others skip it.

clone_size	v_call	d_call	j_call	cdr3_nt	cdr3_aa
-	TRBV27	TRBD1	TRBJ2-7	TGTGCCAGCAGTGCCGGGACAGGGGTTTTGAGATACGAGCAGTACTTC	CASSAGTGVLRYEQYF
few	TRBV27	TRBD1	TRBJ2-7	TGTGCCAGCAGCGACAGGGCTGACGAGCAGTACTTC	CASSDRADEQYF
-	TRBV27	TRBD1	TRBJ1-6	TGTGCCAGCAGTATCTCGTGGACAGGCAATTCACCCCTCCACTTT	CASSISWTGNSPLHF
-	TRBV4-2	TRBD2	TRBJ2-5	TGTGCCAGCAGCCAAGATTTGGCGGGAGGATGGGAGACCCAGTACTTC	CASSQDLAGGWETQYF
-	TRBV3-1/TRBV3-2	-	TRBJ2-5	TGTGCCAGCAGCCAAGAAGAGACCCAGTACTTC	CASSQEETQYF
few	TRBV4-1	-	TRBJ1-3	TGCGCCAGCAGCCGAGGGACGGCAGACTCTGGAAACACCATATATTTT	CASSRGTADSGNTIYF
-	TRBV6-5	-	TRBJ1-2	TGTGCCAGCAGGGGCCGGGTCGCCTATGGCTACACCTTC	CASRGRVAYGYTF
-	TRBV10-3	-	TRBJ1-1	TGTGCCATCAGTGTAGAGGGATCTGAAGCTTTCTTT	CAISVEGSEAFF
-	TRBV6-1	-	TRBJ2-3	TGTGCCAGCAGTGAGGACCCCCGGGGCACAGATACGCAGTATTTT	CASSEDPRGTDTQYF
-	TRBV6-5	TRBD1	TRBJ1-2	TGTGCCAGCAGTTACTCCGGGACAGGGAGTAACTATGGCTACACCTTC	CASSYSGTGSNYGYTF
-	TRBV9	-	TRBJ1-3	TGTGCCAGCAGCGTACTTCCGGAGTACTCTGGAAACACCATATATTTT	CASSVLPEYSGNTIYF
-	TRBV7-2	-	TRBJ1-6	TGTGCCAGCAGCTTAGTTGTGGAGTACAATTCACCCCTCCACTTT	CASSLVVEYNSPLHF
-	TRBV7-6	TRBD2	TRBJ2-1	TGTGCCAGCAGCTTAGTGGCTAGCGGGAGGTACCCCTACAATGAGCAGTTCTTC	CASSLVASGRYPYNEQFF
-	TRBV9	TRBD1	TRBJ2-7	TGTGCCAGCAGCTCAAGGACAGGGGGAATCGGTGAGCAGTACTTC	CASSSRTGGIGEQYF
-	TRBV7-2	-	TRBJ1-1	TGTGCCAGCCTCACGCAAGGTTTGTCTGAAGCTTTCTTT	CASLTQGLSEAFF
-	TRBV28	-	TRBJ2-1	TGTGCCAGCAGTTTAACTGGTGGGGGGCCCGCCTACAATGAGCAGTTCTTC	CASSLTGGGPAYNEQFF
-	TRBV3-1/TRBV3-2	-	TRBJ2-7	TGTGCCAGCAGCCAAGTCAGGGCCGGCGAGCAGTACTTC	CASSQVRAGEQYF
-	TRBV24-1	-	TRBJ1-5	TGTGCCACCAGTGACGCAACCGGGCGGCCCCAGCATTTT	CATSDATGRPQHF
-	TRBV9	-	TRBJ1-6	TGTGCCAGCAGCGAGGGGGGTTATAATTCACCCCTCCACTTT	CASSEGGYNSPLHF
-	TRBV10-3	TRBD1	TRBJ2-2	TGTGCCATCAGACCTGGGACAGGGAAAACCGGGGAGCTGTTTTTT	CAIRPGTGKTGELFF
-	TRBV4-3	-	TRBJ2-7	TGCGCCAGCAGCCAAGATGGTGGGGACGAGCAGTACTTC	CASSQDGGDEQYF
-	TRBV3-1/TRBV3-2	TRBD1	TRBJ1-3	TGTGCCAGCAGCCAAGACGAGGGGGCGCTTGGAAACACCATATATTTT	CASSQDEGALGNTIYF
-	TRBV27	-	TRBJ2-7	TGTGCCAGCAGTCAACCGGGCCGTACCTACGAGCAGTACTTC	CASSQPGRTYEQYF
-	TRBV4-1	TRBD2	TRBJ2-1	TGCGCCAGCAGCCAAGGCCCAGCGGGGGGGACGGGTGAGCAGTTCTTC	CASSQGPAGGTGEQFF
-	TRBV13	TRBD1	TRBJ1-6	TGTGCCAGCAGCTCGGACAGGGAGCTCAATTCACCCCTCCACTTT	CASSSDRELNSPLHF
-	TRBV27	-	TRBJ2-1	TGTGCCAGCAGTTTATCGGGCCTGGGGGCGGGAGAGCAGTTCTTC	CASSLSGLGAGEQFF
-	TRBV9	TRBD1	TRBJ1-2	TGTGCCAGCAGCGTCGGACAGGGGCTGGACTATGGCTACACCTTC	CASSVGQGLDYGYTF
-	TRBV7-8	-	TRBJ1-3	TGTGCCAGCAGCTTGATCGAGGGCACCATATATTTT	CASSLIEGTIYF
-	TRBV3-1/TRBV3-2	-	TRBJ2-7	TGTGCCAGCAGCCAAGATGCCGAGGGCGGGACAGCCTACGAGCAGTACTTC	CASSQDAEGGTAYEQYF
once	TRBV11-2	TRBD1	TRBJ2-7	TGTGCCAGCAGCTCGGGACAGGGGGAGTCCGAGCAGTACTTC	CASSSGQGESEQYF
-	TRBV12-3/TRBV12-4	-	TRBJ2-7	TGTGCCAGCAAAGGGGGCGGGAACGAGCAGTACTTC	CASKGGGNEQYF
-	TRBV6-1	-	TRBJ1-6	TGTGCCAGCAGTGCCTGGTTGGGAACAGGGACGTCTGTAGCTGATTCACCCCTCCACTTT	CASSAWLGTGTSVADSPLHF
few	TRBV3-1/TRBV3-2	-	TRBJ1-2	TGTGCCAGCAGCCCTGAGGGGGGCTTTTATGGCTACACCTTC	CASSPEGGFYGYTF
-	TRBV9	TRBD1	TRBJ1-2	TGTGCCAGCAGCAAAACTGGACAGGGCCTAACGTATGGCTACACCTTC	CASSKTGQGLTYGYTF
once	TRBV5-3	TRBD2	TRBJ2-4	TGTGCCAGAAGCGACGGACTAGCGGGAGGAGTTAAAAACATTCAGTACTTC	CARSDGLAGGVKNIQYF
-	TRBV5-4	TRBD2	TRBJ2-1	TGTGCCACACCTACCGGGACTAGCGGGAGCAATGAGCAGTTCTTC	CATPTGTSGSNEQFF
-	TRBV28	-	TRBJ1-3	TGTGCCAGCAGTCGGATGGGGGGGCGAAACACCATATATTTT	CASSRMGGRNTIYF
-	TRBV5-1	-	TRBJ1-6	TGCGCCAGCAGCTTGGCGGCAGGGTGGTATAATTCACCCCTCCACTTT	CASSLAAGWYNSPLHF
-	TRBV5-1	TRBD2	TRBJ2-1	TGCGCCAGCAGCTCCGGACTAGCTTCATACAATGAGCAGTTCTTC	CASSSGLASYNEQFF
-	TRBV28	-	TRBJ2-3	TGTGCCAGCAGAAATGGTGGGGCGGGCACAGATACGCAGTATTTT	CASRNGGAGTDTQYF
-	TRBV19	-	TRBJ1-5	TGTGCCAGTAGTATAGTAGCCAGGGACCATCAGCCCCAGCATTTT	CASSIVARDHQPQHF
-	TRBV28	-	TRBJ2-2	TGTGCCAGCAGTTTATTCCAGGGCATTCACACCGGGGAGCTGTTTTTT	CASSLFQGIHTGELFF
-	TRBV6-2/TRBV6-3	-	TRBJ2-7	TGTGCCAGCAGTTACTCTGAAAGAGGCGAGCAGTACTTC	CASSYSERGEQYF
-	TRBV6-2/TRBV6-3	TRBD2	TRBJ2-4	TGTGCCAGCAGTTACGGGAACTCACGGGAGGGGGTAGCCAAAAACATTCAGTACTTC	CASSYGNSREGVAKNIQYF